A selection of T cell receptor beta chains follows, all from one sample in a study of OX40 agonist ivuxolimab in advanced cancers. Clones were read by immunoSEQ multiplex PCR, and TCRdb kept only the in-frame ones, dropping some. Here the sample spans some 130,000 clones, roughly nine tenths being singletons. This material consisted of CD4+ or CD8+ T cells sorted from blood, taken in a trial of the OX40 agonist ivuxolimab. These receptors were taken from an adult with an advanced solid tumor such as melanoma, head and neck, liver or kidney cancer. CDR3s include the opening cysteine and the closing phenylalanine or tryptophan. Each record gives: clone size, D gene, CDR3 length, V gene, J gene, CDR3 protein, CDR3 DNA. D genes are given only for firm matches. A row's size may be missing; if present it is once, few, many or a size class.

-	TRBD1	15	TRBV6-1	TRBJ2-1	CASSPRQGSYNEQFF	TGTGCCAGCAGTCCCCGACAGGGATCCTACAATGAGCAGTTCTTC
-	-	16	TRBV4-3	TRBJ1-6	CASSQEFRDYNSPLHF	TGCGCCAGCAGCCAAGAGTTCCGTGATTATAATTCACCCCTCCACTTT
-	TRBD1	17	TRBV7-2	TRBJ2-6	CASSNLQGAPGANVLTF	TGTGCCAGCAGCAACCTACAGGGGGCCCCTGGGGCCAACGTCCTGACTTTC
-	-	16	TRBV7-2	TRBJ1-2	CASSYRGEGRSYGYTF	TGTGCCAGCAGCTACCGAGGGGAGGGACGGTCCTATGGCTACACCTTC
once	-	14	TRBV7-9	TRBJ2-3	CASSRGLAADTQYF	TGTGCCAGCAGCCGAGGCCTAGCCGCAGATACGCAGTATTTT
-	-	14	TRBV10-3	TRBJ2-2	CAISVLRVTGELFF	TGTGCCATCAGTGTCCTTCGGGTAACCGGGGAGCTGTTTTTT
-	-	13	TRBV6-5	TRBJ1-2	CASRIQGGGGYTF	TGTGCCAGCAGAATACAGGGAGGTGGAGGCTACACCTTC
-	-	15	TRBV6-5	TRBJ2-2	CASSYSKTNTGELFF	TGTGCCAGCAGTTACTCGAAAACTAACACCGGGGAGCTGTTTTTT
-	-	11	TRBV7-6	TRBJ2-5	CASSLQETQYF	TGTGCCAGCAGCCTCCAAGAGACCCAGTACTTC
-	TRBD1	15	TRBV7-2	TRBJ2-1	CASSLVGTGSNEQFF	TGTGCCAGCAGCTTAGTGGGGACAGGGTCCAATGAGCAGTTCTTC
-	-	14	TRBV6-5	TRBJ1-6	CASSYAGLGSPLHF	TGTGCCAGCAGTTATGCGGGTCTGGGTTCACCCCTCCACTTT
few	TRBD2	14	TRBV30	TRBJ2-7	CAWTRGGLSYEQYF	TGTGCCTGGACTCGGGGGGGCCTCTCCTACGAGCAGTACTTC
-	-	16	TRBV2	TRBJ1-1	CASSEAVGRVNTEAFF	TGTGCCAGCAGTGAAGCGGTGGGAAGGGTGAACACTGAAGCTTTCTTT
-	-	13	TRBV30	TRBJ2-1	CAWSVGQLNEQFF	TGTGCCTGGAGTGTAGGGCAGCTCAATGAGCAGTTCTTC
-	TRBD2	14	TRBV7-2	TRBJ2-2	CASSAGGLNGELFF	TGTGCCAGCAGCGCGGGGGGGCTTAACGGGGAGCTGTTTTTT
-	TRBD2	19	TRBV27	TRBJ2-1	CASSFVGTSGGGSYNEQFF	TGTGCCAGCAGTTTTGTCGGGACTAGCGGGGGTGGTTCCTACAATGAGCAGTTCTTC
-	-	15	TRBV30	TRBJ1-2	CACKRTLYGYRAYTF	TGTGCCTGCAAACGGACGTTATATGGCTACAGGGCCTACACCTTC
-	TRBD2	16	TRBV4-1	TRBJ2-7	CASSPGLAGGFLGPYF	TGCGCCAGCAGCCCGGGACTAGCGGGGGGGTTTCTTGGTCCGTACTTC
-	TRBD1	16	TRBV28	TRBJ1-2	CASSFRGGRGPVGYTF	TGTGCCAGCAGTTTTAGAGGAGGTAGGGGGCCGGTTGGCTACACCTTC
-	-	14	TRBV7-2	TRBJ2-1	CASSQGRGPGEQFF	TGTGCCAGCAGCCAGGGGCGGGGGCCAGGGGAGCAGTTCTTC
-	-	11	TRBV11-2	TRBJ2-1	CASSLTDEQFF	TGTGCCAGCAGCCTTACGGATGAGCAGTTCTTC
-	TRBD1	13	TRBV7-2	TRBJ1-2	CASSRDRDYGYTF	TGTGCCAGCAGTCGAGACAGGGACTATGGCTACACCTTC
-	TRBD1	15	TRBV6-5	TRBJ2-3	CASSPSGTGRVTQYF	TGTGCCAGCAGCCCGTCCGGGACAGGTCGTGTTACGCAGTATTTT
-	TRBD2	15	TRBV30	TRBJ2-3	CAWSRLAGFTDTQYF	TGTGCCTGGAGCAGACTAGCGGGGTTCACAGATACGCAGTATTTT
-	TRBD1	15	TRBV28	TRBJ2-7	CASSSSGDRINEQYF	TGTGCCAGCAGTTCTTCAGGGGACAGGATCAACGAGCAGTACTTC
once	-	15	TRBV7-2	TRBJ2-3	CASSPPLSLADTQYF	TGTGCCAGCAGCCCCCCGCTCAGCCTTGCAGATACGCAGTATTTT
-	-	15	TRBV28	TRBJ2-6	CASSLAGSGANVLTF	TGTGCCAGCAGTTTGGCAGGCTCTGGGGCCAACGTCCTGACTTTC
-	-	15	TRBV4-3	TRBJ1-3	CASSQDWTSGNTIYF	TGCGCCAGCAGCCAAGATTGGACTTCTGGAAACACCATATATTTT
-	-	11	TRBV25-1	TRBJ1-2	CASSVYYGYTF	TGTGCCAGCAGTGTGTATTATGGCTACACCTTC
few	TRBD2	17	TRBV28	TRBJ2-2	CASSRQAGGLRTGELFF	TGTGCCAGCAGCCGCCAGGCGGGGGGCCTTAGGACCGGGGAGCTGTTTTTT
-	-	17	TRBV21-1	TRBJ2-1	CASSNPPRQAPFNEQFF	TGTGCCAGCAGCAACCCTCCAAGACAGGCGCCTTTCAATGAGCAGTTCTTC
-	-	14	TRBV28	TRBJ1-2	CASSLDTGSNGYTF	TGTGCCAGCAGTTTAGATACAGGGAGCAATGGCTACACCTTC
-	-	14	TRBV28	TRBJ2-7	CASSRDGLYYEQYF	TGTGCCAGCAGTCGGGACGGACTGTACTACGAGCAGTACTTC
-	-	14	TRBV28	TRBJ1-5	CASSWTRSNQPQHF	TGTGCCAGCAGTTGGACCCGTAGCAATCAGCCCCAGCATTTT
-	-	11	TRBV6-5	TRBJ2-1	CASWVYNEQFF	TGTGCCAGCTGGGTCTACAATGAGCAGTTCTTC
-	-	12	TRBV28	TRBJ2-2	CASSLTTGELFF	TGTGCCAGCAGTTTAACAACCGGGGAGCTGTTTTTT
-	-	15	TRBV9	TRBJ2-3	CASSVGGSPTDTQYF	TGTGCCAGCAGCGTAGGGGGGAGCCCCACAGATACGCAGTATTTT
-	-	15	TRBV10-3	TRBJ1-4	CAISEFQATNEKLFF	TGTGCCATCAGTGAGTTCCAAGCAACTAATGAAAAACTGTTTTTT
-	TRBD1	15	TRBV7-2	TRBJ2-3	CASSLDRVSTDTQYF	TGTGCCAGCAGCTTGGACAGGGTGTCCACAGATACGCAGTATTTT
once	-	16	TRBV6-1	TRBJ1-5	CASSEAGIILNQPQHF	TGTGCCAGCAGTGAAGCGGGGATTATCCTTAACCAGCCCCAGCATTTT
few	-	15	TRBV5-4	TRBJ2-2	CASRNLQANTGELFF	TGTGCCAGCAGAAATTTACAAGCGAACACCGGGGAGCTGTTTTTT
few	-	15	TRBV19	TRBJ2-7	CASSATGTRAYEQYF	TGTGCCAGTAGTGCAACCGGGACAAGAGCCTACGAGCAGTACTTC
-	-	14	TRBV5-1	TRBJ1-1	CASSLDHMNTEAFF	TGCGCCAGCAGCTTGGATCATATGAACACTGAAGCTTTCTTT
once	TRBD1	14	TRBV28	TRBJ2-1	CASSLGQGNNEQFF	TGTGCCAGCAGTTTAGGACAGGGGAACAATGAGCAGTTCTTC
-	-	14	TRBV9	TRBJ1-6	CASSVGSSNSPLHF	TGTGCCAGCAGCGTGGGGTCGTCTAATTCACCCCTCCACTTT
-	TRBD1	17	TRBV28	TRBJ1-4	CASSLPQGTGENEKLFF	TGTGCCAGCAGCTTGCCCCAGGGGACAGGGGAAAATGAAAAACTGTTTTTT
-	-	16	TRBV14	TRBJ2-1	CASSQDTRTLYNEQFF	TGTGCCAGCAGCCAAGATACTCGGACGCTTTACAATGAGCAGTTCTTC
-	-	14	TRBV19	TRBJ1-2	CASSPQSTNYGYTF	TGTGCCAGTAGTCCACAGAGCACTAACTATGGCTACACCTTC
-	-	13	TRBV30	TRBJ1-1	CACTDGGNTEAFF	TGTGCCTGTACCGACGGCGGGAACACTGAAGCTTTCTTT
-	-	14	TRBV5-5	TRBJ1-2	CASSLVTGNYGYTF	TGTGCCAGCAGCTTGGTAACAGGCAACTATGGCTACACCTTC